A selection of T cell receptor beta chains follows, all from one sample in a study of shared clonotypes between healthy human individuals. Some clones are missing from TCRdb's copy, which holds only in-frame ones; the method was immunoSEQ multiplex PCR. The table records a few million clones, 85% to 95% of them present only once. The sample taken for sequencing was naive CD4+ T cells sorted from blood. These receptors came from a man aged 18 to 29 in good health. Each CDR3 is given with its conserved first and last residue. Each record gives: J gene, D gene, V gene, clone size, CDR3 protein, CDR3 DNA. A D gene is named only where the DNA matches it firmly. Where a row states a size, it is once, few, many or the class of an expanded clone; other rows omit it.

j_call: TRBJ2-1; d_call: NA; v_call: TRBV5-1; clone_size: NA; cdr3_aa: CASSFPAGAANEQFF; cdr3_nt: TGCGCCAGCAGCTTCCCGGCTGGGGCGGCTAATGAGCAGTTCTTC
j_call: TRBJ2-2; d_call: TRBD1; v_call: TRBV30; clone_size: NA; cdr3_aa: CAWSPGTGLTGELFF; cdr3_nt: TGTGCCTGGAGTCCCGGGACAGGGCTCACCGGGGAGCTGTTTTTT
j_call: TRBJ2-1; d_call: TRBD2; v_call: TRBV5-1; clone_size: NA; cdr3_aa: CASSLLAGGTYNEQFF; cdr3_nt: TGCGCCAGCAGCTTGCTAGCGGGAGGAACCTACAATGAGCAGTTCTTC
j_call: TRBJ2-7; d_call: TRBD2; v_call: TRBV7-2; clone_size: NA; cdr3_aa: CASSLAPGLTIYEQYF; cdr3_nt: TGTGCCAGCAGCTTAGCTCCGGGACTAACTATTTACGAGCAGTACTTC
j_call: TRBJ2-1; d_call: TRBD2; v_call: TRBV9; clone_size: NA; cdr3_aa: CASSLLGREGYNEQFF; cdr3_nt: TGTGCCAGCAGCCTCTTGGGGCGGGAGGGCTACAATGAGCAGTTCTTC
j_call: TRBJ1-2; d_call: NA; v_call: TRBV30; clone_size: NA; cdr3_aa: CAWSRQPGDGYTF; cdr3_nt: TGTGCCTGGAGTAGACAGCCGGGGGATGGCTACACCTTC
j_call: TRBJ1-4; d_call: NA; v_call: TRBV19; clone_size: NA; cdr3_aa: CASSWTFNEKLFF; cdr3_nt: TGTGCCAGTAGCTGGACCTTTAATGAAAAACTGTTTTTT
j_call: TRBJ2-2; d_call: NA; v_call: TRBV28; clone_size: NA; cdr3_aa: CASSSGGRGPLDTGELFF; cdr3_nt: TGTGCCAGCAGTTCAGGGGGGAGGGGGCCCCTCGACACCGGGGAGCTGTTTTTT
j_call: TRBJ2-3; d_call: TRBD2; v_call: TRBV4-3; clone_size: NA; cdr3_aa: CASSPRTSGRGDTQYF; cdr3_nt: TGCGCCAGCAGCCCAAGGACTAGCGGGAGAGGAGATACGCAGTATTTT
j_call: TRBJ1-2; d_call: TRBD1; v_call: TRBV5-3; clone_size: NA; cdr3_aa: CARSPGTGSEARGYTF; cdr3_nt: TGTGCCAGAAGCCCCGGGACAGGTTCGGAGGCCCGTGGCTACACCTTC
j_call: TRBJ2-1; d_call: NA; v_call: TRBV5-1; clone_size: NA; cdr3_aa: CASSPDLYNEQFF; cdr3_nt: TGCGCCAGCAGCCCTGACCTCTACAATGAGCAGTTCTTC
j_call: TRBJ1-2; d_call: TRBD1; v_call: TRBV2; clone_size: NA; cdr3_aa: CASSPRGGQGANYGYTF; cdr3_nt: TGTGCCAGCAGCCCGCGGGGCGGACAGGGGGCGAACTATGGCTACACCTTC
j_call: TRBJ2-3; d_call: NA; v_call: TRBV5-1; clone_size: NA; cdr3_aa: CASSLGLATSTDTQYF; cdr3_nt: TGCGCCAGCAGCTTGGGCCTAGCGACTAGCACAGATACGCAGTATTTT
j_call: TRBJ2-1; d_call: NA; v_call: TRBV2; clone_size: NA; cdr3_aa: CASRGGLNEQFF; cdr3_nt: TGTGCCAGCAGGGGGGGACTGAATGAGCAGTTCTTC
j_call: TRBJ2-7; d_call: TRBD2; v_call: TRBV19; clone_size: NA; cdr3_aa: CASSKNTGTSGNSYEQYF; cdr3_nt: TGTGCCAGTAGTAAAAATACCGGGACTAGCGGGAACTCCTACGAGCAGTACTTC
j_call: TRBJ1-4; d_call: NA; v_call: TRBV7-2; clone_size: NA; cdr3_aa: CASSLEGAKGEKLFF; cdr3_nt: TGTGCCAGCAGCTTAGAAGGGGCGAAGGGGGAAAAACTGTTTTTT
j_call: TRBJ1-5; d_call: TRBD1; v_call: TRBV6-1; clone_size: once; cdr3_aa: CATRQGQWGNQPQHF; cdr3_nt: TGTGCCACCCGACAGGGACAATGGGGGAATCAGCCCCAGCATTTT
j_call: TRBJ1-2; d_call: NA; v_call: TRBV9; clone_size: NA; cdr3_aa: CASSTLRGGGYTF; cdr3_nt: TGTGCCAGCAGCACCTTAAGGGGGGGTGGCTACACCTTC
j_call: TRBJ2-2; d_call: TRBD1; v_call: TRBV14; clone_size: NA; cdr3_aa: CASSQEDRGRSTGELFF; cdr3_nt: TGTGCCAGCAGCCAAGAGGACAGGGGGCGGTCCACCGGGGAGCTGTTTTTT
j_call: TRBJ1-1; d_call: NA; v_call: TRBV30; clone_size: NA; cdr3_aa: CAWSLGTEAFF; cdr3_nt: TGTGCCTGGAGTTTGGGCACTGAAGCTTTCTTT
j_call: TRBJ2-7; d_call: NA; v_call: TRBV29-1; clone_size: NA; cdr3_aa: CSCSGAYEQYF; cdr3_nt: TGCAGCTGTTCGGGGGCCTACGAGCAGTACTTC
j_call: TRBJ1-3; d_call: TRBD1; v_call: TRBV27; clone_size: NA; cdr3_aa: CASSPRQGSGNTIYF; cdr3_nt: TGTGCCAGCAGTCCCAGACAGGGCTCTGGAAACACCATATATTTT
j_call: TRBJ2-6; d_call: NA; v_call: TRBV19; clone_size: NA; cdr3_aa: CASRKESGANVLTFGANVLTF; cdr3_nt: NA
j_call: TRBJ2-3; d_call: NA; v_call: TRBV11-1; clone_size: once; cdr3_aa: CASRKGGDTQYF; cdr3_nt: TGTGCCAGCCGGAAAGGGGGAGATACGCAGTATTTT
j_call: TRBJ2-7; d_call: TRBD1; v_call: TRBV28; clone_size: NA; cdr3_aa: CAGRRDRVGEQYF; cdr3_nt: TGTGCCGGCAGGCGGGACAGGGTGGGCGAGCAGTACTTC
j_call: TRBJ2-5; d_call: TRBD1; v_call: TRBV5-1; clone_size: NA; cdr3_aa: CASSPLATTGFQETQYF; cdr3_nt: TGCGCCAGCAGCCCCTTAGCCACGACAGGGTTCCAAGAGACCCAGTACTTC
j_call: TRBJ2-1; d_call: NA; v_call: TRBV10-3; clone_size: NA; cdr3_aa: CAISDRWFSSYNEQFF; cdr3_nt: TGTGCCATCAGTGACAGATGGTTTAGCTCCTACAATGAGCAGTTCTTC
j_call: TRBJ1-6; d_call: NA; v_call: TRBV6-5; clone_size: NA; cdr3_aa: CASSYSATSGNSPLHF; cdr3_nt: TGTGCCAGCAGTTACTCGGCGACATCGGGCAATTCACCCCTCCACTTT
j_call: TRBJ2-1; d_call: TRBD2; v_call: TRBV11-3; clone_size: NA; cdr3_aa: CASSLVSGATYNEQFF; cdr3_nt: TGTGCCAGCAGCTTAGTCAGCGGGGCCACCTACAATGAGCAGTTCTTC
j_call: TRBJ2-7; d_call: NA; v_call: TRBV7-2; clone_size: NA; cdr3_aa: CASSSVLGTYEQYF; cdr3_nt: TGTGCCAGCAGCTCAGTGCTAGGAACATACGAGCAGTACTTC
j_call: TRBJ2-1; d_call: NA; v_call: TRBV29-1; clone_size: NA; cdr3_aa: CSVITGLNNGNEQFF; cdr3_nt: TGCAGCGTTATCACCGGGCTTAACAACGGCAATGAGCAGTTCTTC
j_call: TRBJ2-3; d_call: NA; v_call: TRBV5-1; clone_size: NA; cdr3_aa: CASSPSRGPYTDTQYF; cdr3_nt: TGCGCCAGCAGCCCATCCCGGGGGCCCTACACAGATACGCAGTATTTT
j_call: TRBJ2-2; d_call: NA; v_call: TRBV7-3; clone_size: NA; cdr3_aa: CASSLWGPNTGELFF; cdr3_nt: TGTGCCAGCAGCTTATGGGGGCCCAACACCGGGGAGCTGTTTTTT
j_call: TRBJ2-3; d_call: TRBD2; v_call: TRBV4-2; clone_size: NA; cdr3_aa: CASSQGTSGVRGDTQYF; cdr3_nt: TGTGCCAGCAGCCAGGGGACTAGCGGAGTTCGAGGTGATACGCAGTATTTT
j_call: TRBJ2-1; d_call: NA; v_call: TRBV10-3; clone_size: NA; cdr3_aa: CAISETGINEQFF; cdr3_nt: TGTGCCATCAGTGAGACAGGGATCAATGAGCAGTTCTTC
j_call: TRBJ2-5; d_call: NA; v_call: TRBV21-1; clone_size: NA; cdr3_aa: CASSISGRFETQYF; cdr3_nt: TGTGCCAGCAGCATAAGCGGGAGGTTTGAGACCCAGTACTTC
j_call: TRBJ1-3; d_call: NA; v_call: TRBV7-7; clone_size: NA; cdr3_aa: CASSPHPPDRTSGNTIYF; cdr3_nt: TGTGCTAGCAGCCCCCACCCCCCTGACAGGACCTCTGGAAACACCATATATTTT
j_call: TRBJ2-4; d_call: TRBD1; v_call: TRBV15; clone_size: NA; cdr3_aa: CATSSRQGINIQYF; cdr3_nt: TGTGCCACCAGCTCTCGACAGGGGATAAACATTCAGTACTTC
j_call: TRBJ2-3; d_call: TRBD2; v_call: TRBV5-4; clone_size: NA; cdr3_aa: CASSLNQLAPSTDTQYF; cdr3_nt: TGTGCCAGCAGCTTGAACCAACTAGCGCCTAGCACAGATACGCAGTATTTT
j_call: TRBJ1-4; d_call: TRBD1; v_call: TRBV5-1; clone_size: NA; cdr3_aa: CASSLGSDRGNEKLFF; cdr3_nt: TGCGCCAGCAGCTTGGGGTCGGACAGGGGGAATGAAAAACTGTTTTTT
j_call: TRBJ1-1; d_call: TRBD1; v_call: TRBV30; clone_size: few; cdr3_aa: CAWSVQGRLNTEAFF; cdr3_nt: TGTGCCTGGAGTGTACAGGGGCGGTTGAACACTGAAGCTTTCTTT
j_call: TRBJ1-4; d_call: NA; v_call: TRBV11-2; clone_size: NA; cdr3_aa: CASSPGLDEKLFF; cdr3_nt: TGTGCCAGCAGCCCCGGACTGGATGAAAAACTGTTTTTT
j_call: TRBJ2-3; d_call: NA; v_call: TRBV5-1; clone_size: NA; cdr3_aa: CASSHAGARRGTDTQYF; cdr3_nt: TGCGCCAGCAGCCATGCGGGGGCTAGACGCGGCACAGATACGCAGTATTTT
j_call: TRBJ2-2; d_call: NA; v_call: TRBV4-3; clone_size: NA; cdr3_aa: CASSQDWGALSPGELFF; cdr3_nt: TGCGCCAGCAGCCAAGATTGGGGGGCGTTAAGTCCCGGGGAGCTGTTTTTT
j_call: TRBJ2-3; d_call: TRBD1; v_call: TRBV9; clone_size: NA; cdr3_aa: CASSVATGPQDTQYF; cdr3_nt: TGTGCCAGCAGCGTAGCGACAGGGCCTCAAGATACGCAGTATTTT
j_call: TRBJ1-3; d_call: TRBD1; v_call: TRBV7-9; clone_size: NA; cdr3_aa: CASSWGQVNSGNTIYF; cdr3_nt: TGTGCCAGCAGCTGGGGACAGGTTAACTCTGGAAACACCATATATTTT
j_call: TRBJ1-6; d_call: TRBD1; v_call: TRBV27; clone_size: NA; cdr3_aa: CASSSLQGGRASLYNSPLHF; cdr3_nt: TGTGCCAGCAGTTCCCTACAGGGGGGGAGGGCGTCCCTCTATAATTCACCCCTCCACTTT
j_call: TRBJ2-1; d_call: TRBD2; v_call: TRBV2; clone_size: NA; cdr3_aa: CASSEARLAGGNEQFF; cdr3_nt: TGTGCCAGCAGTGAAGCTCGCCTAGCGGGAGGGAATGAGCAGTTCTTC
j_call: TRBJ1-1; d_call: TRBD1; v_call: TRBV10-1; clone_size: NA; cdr3_aa: CASSELQGGTEAFF; cdr3_nt: TGCGCCAGCAGTGAATTACAGGGGGGGACTGAAGCTTTCTTT
j_call: TRBJ2-7; d_call: NA; v_call: TRBV18; clone_size: NA; cdr3_aa: CASSPYGGEQYF; cdr3_nt: TGTGCCAGCTCACCATATGGCGGTGAGCAGTACTTC
j_call: TRBJ2-7; d_call: NA; v_call: TRBV27; clone_size: NA; cdr3_aa: CASSRKSSYEQYF; cdr3_nt: TGTGCCAGCAGTCGAAAAAGCTCCTACGAGCAGTACTTC
j_call: TRBJ1-1; d_call: NA; v_call: TRBV5-6; clone_size: NA; cdr3_aa: CASSLLGQANTEAFF; cdr3_nt: TGTGCCAGCAGCTTGTTGGGGCAGGCGAACACTGAAGCTTTCTTT
j_call: TRBJ2-7; d_call: TRBD2; v_call: TRBV7-9; clone_size: NA; cdr3_aa: CASSSDVSGSSYEQYF; cdr3_nt: TGTGCCAGCAGCTCCGACGTTAGCGGGAGCTCCTACGAGCAGTACTTC
j_call: TRBJ1-5; d_call: NA; v_call: TRBV4-1; clone_size: NA; cdr3_aa: CASSQTPGGNGRNQPQHF; cdr3_nt: TGCGCCAGCAGCCAGACGCCGGGGGGGAACGGACGCAATCAGCCCCAGCATTTT
j_call: TRBJ2-2; d_call: NA; v_call: TRBV2; clone_size: NA; cdr3_aa: CASTTTGELFF; cdr3_nt: TGTGCCAGCACCACCACCGGGGAGCTGTTTTTT